The present TCR beta chain was sequenced within a study of blood T cell repertoires in COVID-19. Study context: Both acute and convalescent COVID-19 samples were obtained from the United States, Italy and Spain. From T cells, B-cell-depleted T cells, or PBMCs came the material, which was cDNA or gDNA.

J gave up 6 bases and V 7 bases, and 8 bases lay outside the gene matches. Germline CDR1 reads SNHLY; CDR2 reads FYNNEI. The CDR3 has 14 amino acids. Sequenced by immunoSEQ multiplex PCR; TCRdb stores in-frame clones only, minus some. The sample lists roughly 160,000 clones; roughly four fifths were seen once. This rearrangement joins TRBV2 to TRBJ2-1; 8 bases fit TRBD1. Sequenced material: peripheral blood. The receptor was isolated from a man aged 65 to 85 with active or convalescent COVID-19. CDR3 DNA: TGTGCCAGCATTCTCCAGGGGGCGGGCAATGAGCAGTTCTTC. Residues: CASILQGAGNEQFF. Full variable domain (rest looked up from reference TRBV2 and TRBJ2-1): EPEVTQTPSHQVTQMGQEVILRCVPISNHLYFYWYRQILGQKVEFLVSFYNNEISEKSEIFDDQFSVERPDGSNFTLKIRSTKLEDSAMYFCASILQGAGNEQFFGPGTRLTVL.